Sequencing of this TCR beta chain was carried out in a study of cytomegalovirus exposure and HLA in healthy donors. 13 Jbeta primers and 60 Vbeta primers were used for the PCR. Clones were sequenced by immunoSEQ multiplex PCR, and TCRdb holds only the in-frame ones, with some missing. The repertoire includes some 190,000 clones, about 77% of them detected once, and approximately 2.9% sits in the top ten. The CDR3 consists of 18 residues. Notes on the study in general: Earlier results showed most TCR beta V segments being productive about 87% or about 30% of the time.

Notes on this clone: What it binds is unknown.

The sequence derives from a female donor in good health and CMV-seronegative. The source material was PBMCs. The chain uses TRBV21-1 and TRBJ2-1; TRBD2 reflects the table's D call only, with no check against the DNA. TRBV21-1 is a pseudogene locus. CDR3 amino acids: CASSKKTASGSSYNEQFF. Here the CDR3 DNA reads TGTGCCAGCAGCAAAAAGACGGCTAGCGGGAGCTCCTACAATGAGCAGTTCTTC.